This TCR beta chain was found in a study of T cell repertoires in cytomegalovirus infection. This clonotype has only one observation. The antigen remains undetermined. The CDR3 sequence is 14 residues long. The V end lost 4 bases, the J end lost 1 base, and 11 bases lay between the germline ends. Germline lookup yields CDR1 SGHRS and CDR2 YFSETQ. TCRdb reanalysed the reads using MiXCR and keeps one entry per CDR3 protein. The table lists about 400,000 distinct CDR3 sequences, nearly 35% of them singletons, with approximately 12% in the top ten. Sequenced here: cultured PBMCs, sampled from culture after CMV antigen stimulation. The sequence was collected from a human donor in good health (CMV status not recorded). Some clones in this sample may be carry-over from other donors' samples. This chain links TRBV5-1 with TRBJ1-1; D unresolved. CDR3 sequence reads: CASSASPGNTEAFF. The DNA of the CDR3 is TGCGCCAGCAGCGCAAGCCCAGGGAACACTGAAGCTTTCTTT.